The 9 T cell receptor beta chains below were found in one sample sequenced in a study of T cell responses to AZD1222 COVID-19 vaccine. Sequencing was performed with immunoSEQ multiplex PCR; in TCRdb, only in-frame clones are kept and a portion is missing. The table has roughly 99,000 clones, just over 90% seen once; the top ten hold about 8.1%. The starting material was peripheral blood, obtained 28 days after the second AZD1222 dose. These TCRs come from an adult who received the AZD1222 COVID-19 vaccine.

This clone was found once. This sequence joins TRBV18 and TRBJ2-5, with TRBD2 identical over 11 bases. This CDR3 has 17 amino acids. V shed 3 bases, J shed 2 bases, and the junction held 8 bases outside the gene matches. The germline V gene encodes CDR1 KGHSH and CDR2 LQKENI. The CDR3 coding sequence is TGTGCCAGCTCACCTGTCCCGGGACTAGCGGCACAAGAGACCCAGTACTTC. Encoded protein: CASSPVPGLAAQETQYF.

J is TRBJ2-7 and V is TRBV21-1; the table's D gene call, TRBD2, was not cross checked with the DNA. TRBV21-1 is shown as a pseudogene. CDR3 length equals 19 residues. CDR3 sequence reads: CASSPGGQKIAGANYEQYF. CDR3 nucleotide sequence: TGTGCCAGCAGCCCCGGAGGGCAAAAGATAGCGGGGGCAAACTACGAGCAGTACTTC.

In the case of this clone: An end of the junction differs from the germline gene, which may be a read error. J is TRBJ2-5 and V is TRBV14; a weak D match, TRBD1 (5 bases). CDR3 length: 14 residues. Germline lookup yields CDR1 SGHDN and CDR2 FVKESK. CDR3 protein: CASSKDRDQETQYF. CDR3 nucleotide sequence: TGTGCCAGCAGCAAAGACAGAGACCAAGAGACCCAGTACTTC. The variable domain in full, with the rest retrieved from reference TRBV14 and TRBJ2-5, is EAGVTQFPSHSVIEKGQTVTLRCDPISGHDNLYWYRRVMGKEIKFLLHFVKESKQDESGMPNNRFLAERTGGTYSTLKVQPAELEDSGVYFCASSKDRDQETQYFGPGTRLLVL.

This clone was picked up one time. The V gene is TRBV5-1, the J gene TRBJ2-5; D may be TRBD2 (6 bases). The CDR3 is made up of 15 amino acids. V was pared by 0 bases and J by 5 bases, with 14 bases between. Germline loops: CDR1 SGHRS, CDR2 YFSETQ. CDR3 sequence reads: CASSLDGTLRETQYF. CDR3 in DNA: TGCGCCAGCAGCTTGGACGGGACTCTTCGTGAGACCCAGTACTTC.

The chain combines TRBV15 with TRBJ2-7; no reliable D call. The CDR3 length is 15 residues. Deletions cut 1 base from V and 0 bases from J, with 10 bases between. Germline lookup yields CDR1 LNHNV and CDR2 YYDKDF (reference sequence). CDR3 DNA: TGTGCCACCAGCAGAGGGTCCGGTCTCTCCTACGAGCAGTACTTC. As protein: CATSRGSGLSYEQYF.

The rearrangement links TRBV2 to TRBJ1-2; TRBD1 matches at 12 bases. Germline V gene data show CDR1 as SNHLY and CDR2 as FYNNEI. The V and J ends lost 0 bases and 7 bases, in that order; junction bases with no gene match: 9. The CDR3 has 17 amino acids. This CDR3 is CASSEAGTGGELGGYTF. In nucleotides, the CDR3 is TGTGCCAGCAGTGAAGCTGGGACAGGGGGCGAATTAGGTGGCTACACCTTC.

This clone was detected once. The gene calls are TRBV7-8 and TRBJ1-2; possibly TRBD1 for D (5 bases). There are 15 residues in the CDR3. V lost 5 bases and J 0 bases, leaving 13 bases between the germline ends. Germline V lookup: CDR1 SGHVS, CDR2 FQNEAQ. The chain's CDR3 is CASSLRQTSNYGYTF. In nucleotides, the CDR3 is TGTGCCAGCAGCCTCCGACAGACTTCTAACTATGGCTACACCTTC.

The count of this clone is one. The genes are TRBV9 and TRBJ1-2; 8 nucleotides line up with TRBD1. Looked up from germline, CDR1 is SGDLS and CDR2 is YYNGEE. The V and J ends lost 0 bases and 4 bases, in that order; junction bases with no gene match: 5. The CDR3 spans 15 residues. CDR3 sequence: CASSVDAGGFYGYTF. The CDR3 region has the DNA TGTGCCAGCAGCGTAGACGCAGGGGGCTTCTATGGCTACACCTTC. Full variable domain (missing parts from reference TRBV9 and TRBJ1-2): DSGVTQTPKHLITATGQRVTLRCSPRSGDLSVYWYQQSLDQGLQFLIQYYNGEERAKGNILERFSAQQFPDLHSELNLSSLELGDSALYFCASSVDAGGFYGYTFGSGTRLTVV.

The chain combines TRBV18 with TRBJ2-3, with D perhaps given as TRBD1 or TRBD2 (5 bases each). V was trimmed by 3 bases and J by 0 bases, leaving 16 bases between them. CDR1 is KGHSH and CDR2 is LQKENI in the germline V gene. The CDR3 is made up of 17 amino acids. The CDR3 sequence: CASSPPGARGSTDTQYF. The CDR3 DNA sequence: TGTGCCAGCTCACCGCCAGGCGCGAGGGGTAGCACAGATACGCAGTATTTT.